Detailed here is one T cell receptor (beta chain). No antigen is known for it. This sample is part of a study of shared clonotypes between healthy human individuals. Looking at the study overall: A couple of women and three men aged 18 to 49 made up the donors. The study used three CD4 naive, three CD4 memory, two CD8 naive and one CD8 memory plate per donor.

The deep-level immunoSEQ assay was used. TCRdb's copy holds only in-frame clones and misses some; the assay was immunoSEQ multiplex PCR. The data hold fewer than 800,000 clones, with about 91% observed a single time. Study-wide results and caveats: Donor clonotype sharing was expected to depend on sequencing depth.

Germline assignment: CDR1 SEHNR and CDR2 FQNEAQ (reference sequence). The CDR3 totals 11 residues. V lost 5 bases to trimming and J lost 5 bases, with 4 bases between them. Terminally differentiated effector memory CD45RA+ cells were excluded from the naive CD8 cells, which were CD45RO-negative and positively selected for CCR7. The specimen sequenced was naive CD8+ T cells sorted from blood. The TCR originated in a man aged 25-45 years in good health. The rearrangement uses TRBV7-9 and TRBJ2-1; D uncertain. CDR3 DNA sequence: TGTGCCAGCAGCCTCCACAATGAGCAGTTCTTC. It translates to CASSLHNEQFF.